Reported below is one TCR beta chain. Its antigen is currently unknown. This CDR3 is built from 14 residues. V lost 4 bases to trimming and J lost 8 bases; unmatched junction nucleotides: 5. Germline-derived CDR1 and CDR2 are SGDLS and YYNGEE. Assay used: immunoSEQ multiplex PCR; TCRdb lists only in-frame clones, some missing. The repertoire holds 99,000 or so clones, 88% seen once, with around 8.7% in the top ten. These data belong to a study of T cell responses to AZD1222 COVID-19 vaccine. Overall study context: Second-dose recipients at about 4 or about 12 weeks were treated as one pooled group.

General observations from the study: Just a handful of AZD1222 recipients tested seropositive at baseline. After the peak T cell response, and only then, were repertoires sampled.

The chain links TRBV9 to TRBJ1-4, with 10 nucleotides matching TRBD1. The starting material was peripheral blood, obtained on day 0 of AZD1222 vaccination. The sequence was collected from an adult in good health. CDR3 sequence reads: CASSPGTGVEKLFF. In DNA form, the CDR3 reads TGTGCCAGCAGCCCCGGGACAGGGGTGGAAAAACTGTTTTTT.